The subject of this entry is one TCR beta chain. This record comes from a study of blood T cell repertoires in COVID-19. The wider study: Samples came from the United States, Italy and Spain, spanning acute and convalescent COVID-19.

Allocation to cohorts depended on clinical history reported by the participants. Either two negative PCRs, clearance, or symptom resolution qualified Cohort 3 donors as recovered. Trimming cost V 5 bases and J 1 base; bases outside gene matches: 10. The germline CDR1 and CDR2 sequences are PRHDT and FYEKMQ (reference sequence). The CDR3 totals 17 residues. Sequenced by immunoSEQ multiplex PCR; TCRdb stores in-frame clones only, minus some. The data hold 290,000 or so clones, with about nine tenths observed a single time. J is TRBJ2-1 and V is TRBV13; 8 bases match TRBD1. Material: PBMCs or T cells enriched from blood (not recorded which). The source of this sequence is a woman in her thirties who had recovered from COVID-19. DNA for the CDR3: TGTGCCAGCAGCACCTTTCGGACAGGGCGGTCCTACAATGAGCAGTTCTTC. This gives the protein CASSTFRTGRSYNEQFF.